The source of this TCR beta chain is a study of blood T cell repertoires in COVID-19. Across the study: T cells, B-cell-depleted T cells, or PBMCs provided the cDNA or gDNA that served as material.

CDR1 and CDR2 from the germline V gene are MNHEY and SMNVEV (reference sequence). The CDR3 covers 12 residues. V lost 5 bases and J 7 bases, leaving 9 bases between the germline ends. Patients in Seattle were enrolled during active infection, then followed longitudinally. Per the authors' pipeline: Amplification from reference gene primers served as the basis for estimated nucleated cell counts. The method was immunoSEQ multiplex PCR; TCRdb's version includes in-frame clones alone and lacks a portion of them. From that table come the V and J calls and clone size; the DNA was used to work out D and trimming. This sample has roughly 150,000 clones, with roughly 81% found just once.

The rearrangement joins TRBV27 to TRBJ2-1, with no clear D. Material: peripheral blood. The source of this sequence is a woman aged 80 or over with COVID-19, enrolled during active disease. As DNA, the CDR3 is TGTGCCAGCAGTCCATACCTAAATGAGCAGTTCTTC. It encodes CASSPYLNEQFF.